This is a list of T cell receptor beta chains from one sample in a study of cytomegalovirus exposure and HLA in healthy donors. TCRdb keeps only in-frame clones here, not all; method: immunoSEQ multiplex PCR. The repertoire consists of around 100,000 clones, with approximately 81% occurring once and the leading ten covering less than 15%. The sequenced material came from PBMCs. The receptors come from a male donor in good health and CMV-seropositive. The CDR3 runs from the conserved cysteine through the conserved F or W. The D gene is left open where the match is weak. Not every row has a clone size; where given, it reads once, few, many or a size class.

V gene	J gene	D gene	clone size	CDR3 protein	CDR3 DNA
TRBV14	TRBJ1-4	-	-	CASSKRTAANEKLFF	TGTGCCAGCAGCAAACGGACAGCAGCAAATGAAAAACTGTTTTTT
TRBV4-1	TRBJ1-1	-	-	CASSQADRTNTEAFF	TGCGCCAGCAGCCAGGCCGACAGAACGAACACTGAAGCTTTCTTT
TRBV30	TRBJ2-5	-	-	CAWSEAIRETQYF	TGTGCCTGGAGTGAAGCGATTCGAGAGACCCAGTACTTC
TRBV4-3	TRBJ1-4	-	-	CASSPLGGGEKLFF	TGCGCCAGCAGTCCCCTCGGGGGAGGTGAAAAACTGTTTTTT
TRBV29-1	TRBJ2-7	TRBD1	few	CSVGTVSYEQYF	TGCAGCGTCGGGACAGTCTCCTACGAGCAGTACTTC
TRBV13	TRBJ2-1	TRBD2	-	CASSPIAGGYYNEQFF	TGTGCCAGCAGCCCTATAGCGGGGGGATACTACAATGAGCAGTTCTTC
TRBV4-2	TRBJ1-1	TRBD1	-	CASSQYIAQGAEAFF	TGTGCCAGCAGCCAGTATATAGCACAGGGGGCTGAAGCTTTCTTT
TRBV5-5	TRBJ1-6	TRBD1	-	CASSTLQGSNSPLHF	TGTGCCAGCAGCACCCTACAGGGGAGTAATTCACCCCTCCACTTT
TRBV9	TRBJ1-2	TRBD1	-	CASSETGSYGYTF	TGTGCCAGCAGCGAGACAGGGAGCTATGGCTACACCTTC
TRBV7-2	TRBJ2-3	TRBD2	-	CASSFTSGDGTDTQYF	TGTGCCAGCAGCTTCACTAGCGGGGATGGCACAGATACGCAGTATTTT
TRBV30	TRBJ2-1	TRBD2	-	CAWSAPGLQYNEQFF	TGTGCCTGGAGTGCACCGGGACTACAATACAATGAGCAGTTCTTC
TRBV21-1	TRBJ1-5	-	medium-sized	CASSNRGRSNQPQHF	TGTGCCAGCAGCAACAGGGGGCGCAGCAATCAGCCCCAGCATTTT
TRBV27	TRBJ1-1	TRBD1	-	CASSSWTGNTEAFF	TGTGCCAGCAGTTCCTGGACAGGGAACACTGAAGCTTTCTTT
TRBV7-2	TRBJ2-3	TRBD2	-	CASSSQLAGSTREPQYF	TGTGCCAGCAGCTCCCAACTAGCGGGGTCCACTCGTGAGCCGCAGTATTTT
TRBV30	TRBJ1-1	TRBD1	-	CAWSGATGGPLWVTEAFF	TGTGCCTGGAGTGGGGCTACAGGGGGACCGCTATGGGTCACTGAAGCTTTCTTT
TRBV5-6	TRBJ2-7	TRBD1	-	CASSLYQGAPREQYF	TGTGCCAGCAGCTTGTATCAGGGGGCACCCCGGGAGCAGTACTTC
TRBV7-2	TRBJ1-4	-	-	CASSLGGTPNEKLFF	TGTGCCAGCAGCTTAGGGGGGACACCTAATGAAAAACTGTTTTTT
TRBV18	TRBJ2-4	-	-	CASSPTKGGIQYF	TGTGCCAGCTCACCAACTAAAGGGGGCATTCAGTACTTC
TRBV5-6	TRBJ1-4	TRBD1	few	CASSQDRADEKLFF	TGTGCCAGCAGCCAAGACAGGGCAGATGAAAAACTGTTTTTT
TRBV28	TRBJ1-2	-	few	CASSSSPLNYGYTF	TGTGCCAGCAGTTCATCCCCACTTAACTATGGCTACACCTTC
TRBV7-8	TRBJ2-7	TRBD2	-	CASSSQLAGDTYEQYF	TGTGCCAGCAGCTCACAACTAGCGGGGGATACCTACGAGCAGTACTTC
TRBV5-1	TRBJ2-5	-	-	CASSAGVQETQYF	TGCGCCAGCAGCGCCGGGGTCCAAGAGACCCAGTACTTC
TRBV7-6	TRBJ1-1	-	-	CASSPDIENTEAFF	TGTGCCAGCAGCCCCGACATCGAGAACACTGAAGCTTTCTTT
TRBV19	TRBJ2-7	TRBD2	-	CASSISGGASYEQYF	TGTGCCAGTAGTATAAGCGGGGGAGCCTCCTACGAGCAGTACTTC
TRBV2	TRBJ1-2	TRBD1	-	CASSWDSRYGYTF	TGTGCCAGCAGCTGGGACAGTCGCTATGGCTACACCTTC
TRBV7-2	TRBJ1-2	-	-	CASSLAQSNGYTF	TGTGCCAGCAGCTTAGCCCAGTCCAATGGCTACACCTTC
TRBV29-1	TRBJ1-2	TRBD1	-	CSVEIPSGRGNYGYTF	TGCAGCGTTGAAATCCCCAGTGGCAGGGGGAACTATGGCTACACCTTC
TRBV7-9	TRBJ1-4	-	few	CATNRDVEEKLFF	TGTGCCACCAACAGAGACGTGGAAGAAAAACTGTTTTTT
TRBV5-6	TRBJ2-1	TRBD1	-	CASSWDRGLVNEQFF	TGTGCCAGCAGCTGGGACAGGGGGCTGGTGAATGAGCAGTTCTTC
TRBV4-3	TRBJ1-4	-	few	CASSPHGGGIGEKLFF	TGCGCCAGCAGCCCCCACGGCGGGGGGATCGGCGAAAAACTGTTTTTT
TRBV7-2	TRBJ2-7	-	-	CASSLLGAHEQYF	TGTGCCAGCAGCTTACTGGGGGCGCACGAGCAGTACTTC
TRBV6-5	TRBJ1-1	-	-	CASSYLSGINTEAFF	TGTGCCAGCAGTTACCTGTCAGGGATAAACACTGAAGCTTTCTTT
TRBV5-6	TRBJ1-3	TRBD1	-	CASSYGTVRNTIYF	TGTGCCAGCAGCTACGGGACAGTGAGAAACACCATATATTTT
TRBV5-1	TRBJ1-1	TRBD1	once	CASSDSRRPGTAWLDTEAFF	TGCGCCAGCAGCGACTCCCGCCGTCCCGGGACAGCCTGGTTGGACACTGAAGCTTTCTTT
TRBV27	TRBJ2-7	-	-	CASRASVSSYEQYF	TGTGCCAGCAGAGCTAGCGTAAGCTCCTACGAGCAGTACTTC
TRBV7-6	TRBJ2-1	-	-	CASSETGYNEQFF	TGTGCCAGCAGCGAAACAGGGTACAATGAGCAGTTCTTC
TRBV10-3	TRBJ2-6	-	-	CAISESVMGPGLRPGANVLTF	TGTGCCATCAGTGAGTCAGTCATGGGACCGGGACTCCGGCCTGGGGCCAACGTCCTGACTTTC
TRBV2	TRBJ2-2	TRBD1	-	CASSGGTGRVTGELFF	TGTGCCAGCAGTGGCGGGACAGGGAGAGTCACCGGGGAGCTGTTTTTT
TRBV23-1	TRBJ2-4	-	-	CASRRVWRTKNIQYF	TGCGCCAGCAGACGGGTTTGGAGAACGAAAAACATTCAGTACTTC
TRBV5-4	TRBJ2-7	-	-	CASSSGAYEQYF	TGTGCCAGCAGCTCGGGGGCCTACGAGCAGTACTTC
TRBV6-5	TRBJ2-3	-	-	CASSYAPGSTDTQYF	TGTGCCAGCAGTTACGCGCCAGGGAGCACAGATACGCAGTATTTT
TRBV19	TRBJ2-7	-	-	CASCPTASGEQYF	TGTGCCAGTTGCCCGACCGCCTCCGGGGAGCAGTACTTC
TRBV30	TRBJ1-1	-	-	CAWGGGGGHTEAFF	TGTGCCTGGGGAGGGGGGGGCGGGCACACTGAAGCTTTCTTT